What follows are 14 T cell receptor beta chains derived from one specimen sequenced in a study of blood T cell repertoires in COVID-19. Measured with immunoSEQ multiplex PCR; TCRdb has only the in-frame clones, and not every one. The data hold some 58,000 clones, with over 75% observed a single time. Sequenced material: peripheral blood. Receptors were obtained from a man aged 50 to 59 with active COVID-19.

The genes are TRBV5-1 and TRBJ2-1; 7 bases match TRBD1. V was pared by 6 bases and J by 2 bases, with 5 bases of the junction left unmatched. Germline V gene sequence: CDR1 SGHRS, CDR2 YFSETQ. CDR3 length equals 14 residues. CDR3 nucleotides: TGCGCCAGCACCCCGGGACAGCCCTACAATGAGCAGTTCTTC. Translated: CASTPGQPYNEQFF.

The rearrangement links TRBV5-1 to TRBJ2-1; 15 bases fit TRBD2. Germline assignment: CDR1 SGHRS and CDR2 YFSETQ. There are 20 residues in the CDR3. V shed 3 bases and J 0 bases; nucleotides not matched to a gene: 10. CDR3 DNA sequence: TGCGCCAGCAGCTACGCAGGGACTAGCGGGGGGCCGAGCTCCTACAATGAGCAGTTCTTC. Its translation: CASSYAGTSGGPSSYNEQFF.

The J gene is TRBJ1-3, the V gene TRBV10-3; perhaps TRBD1 as D (5 bases). Trimming shortened V by 0 bases and J by 0 bases, and 9 bases separated the two germline ends. The germline V gene encodes CDR1 ENHRY and CDR2 SYGVKD. The CDR3 has 16 residues. CDR3 in DNA: TGTGCCATCAGTGAGTCGGCAGGGTCCTCTGGAAACACCATATATTTT. Translating gives CAISESAGSSGNTIYF.

The chain uses TRBV27 and TRBJ2-1; 8 positions agree with TRBD2. Germline CDR1 MNHEY, CDR2 SMNVEV (reference sequence). Trimming at V came to 10 bases and at J to 5 bases, leaving 4 bases not matched to a gene. The CDR3 extends over 12 amino acids. This chain's CDR3 is CAKIAGNNEQFF. As DNA, the CDR3 is TGTGCCAAAATAGCGGGGAACAATGAGCAGTTCTTC.

This rearrangement joins TRBV12-3 or TRBV12-4 to TRBJ2-7; D ambiguous. There are 13 residues in the CDR3. Trimming took off 3 bases at V and 1 base at J, with 7 bases between the two ends. CDR3 in amino acids: CASSFAVSYEQYF. The CDR3, as DNA: TGTGCCAGCAGTTTCGCGGTATCCTACGAGCAGTACTTC.

The V gene is TRBV7-2, the J gene TRBJ1-2; TRBD1 matches 7 bases. Germline CDR1 reads SGHTA; CDR2 reads FQGNSA. The length of the CDR3 is 14 residues. V dropped 0 bases and J dropped 4; count of bases not matched to a gene: 2. The CDR3 spells CASSLARTGYGYTF. The CDR3 DNA sequence: TGTGCCAGCAGCTTAGCCCGGACAGGCTATGGCTACACCTTC.

This clone occurred once. Here the CDR3 reads CASSPQPYSGNSYEQYF. The CDR3 bases are TGTGCCAGCAGCCCCCAACCTTATAGCGGGAACTCCTACGAGCAGTACTTC. This chain connects TRBV7-2 to TRBJ2-7; the match to TRBD2 covers 8 bases. Germline loops: CDR1 SGHTA, CDR2 FQGNSA. V shed 5 bases, J shed 0 bases, and the junction held 12 bases outside the gene matches. The CDR3 loop spans 17 amino acids. The variable domain in full, with the rest retrieved from reference TRBV7-2 and TRBJ2-7, is GAGVSQSPSNKVTEKGKDVELRCDPISGHTALYWYRQSLGQGLEFLIYFQGNSAPDKSGLPSDRFSAERTGGSVSTLTIQRTQQEDSAVYLCASSPQPYSGNSYEQYFGPGTRLTVT.

This rearrangement joins TRBV18 to TRBJ2-7; 10 positions agree with TRBD1. After removal of 4 bases from V and 2 bases from J, the junction contained 2 bases not matched to a gene. The CDR3 totals 14 residues. Looked up from germline, CDR1 is KGHSH and CDR2 is LQKENI. CDR3 nucleotides: TGTGCCAGCTCACTCGGGACAGGGGCCTACGAGCAGTACTTC. Its protein is CASSLGTGAYEQYF.

The chain recombines TRBV6-1 with TRBJ2-5, with 9 bases fitting TRBD2. CDR3 size: 18 residues. With V trimmed by 1 base and J by 5 bases, 14 bases remained unmatched. The germline V gene encodes CDR1 MNHNS and CDR2 SASEGT. CDR3 residues: CASSEGVLAGSDRETQYF. The CDR3 coding sequence is TGTGCCAGCAGTGAAGGTGTTCTAGCGGGGTCAGACAGGGAGACCCAGTACTTC.

V usage is TRBV18 and J usage is TRBJ2-3, with D maybe TRBD1 (6 bases). The V gene's germline CDR1 is KGHSH and CDR2 LQKENI. V shed 6 bases and J shed 0 bases, with 16 bases lying between them. The CDR3 spans 16 residues. CDR3 sequence: CASSQRGGTSTDTQYF. The CDR3 DNA reads TGTGCCAGCTCCCAAAGAGGGGGAACTAGCACAGATACGCAGTATTTT. Supplemented by reference TRBV18 and TRBJ2-3, the full variable domain reads NAGVMQNPRHLVRRRGQEARLRCSPMKGHSHVYWYRQLPEEGLKFMVYLQKENIIDESGMPKERFSAEFPKEGPSILRIQQVVRGDSAAYFCASSQRGGTSTDTQYFGPGTRLTVL.

The chain is built from TRBV10-3 and TRBJ1-1, with D possibly matching TRBD1 (6 bases). V gave up 4 bases and J gave up 2 bases, with 8 bases separating them. CDR3 size: 13 residues. CDR1 ENHRY and CDR2 SYGVKD come from the germline V gene. CDR3: CAISGQANTEAFF. The CDR3 DNA reads TGTGCCATCAGTGGACAGGCAAACACTGAAGCTTTCTTT.

The count of this clone is one. This chain joins TRBV6-4 and TRBJ1-2; perhaps TRBD1 as D (5 bases). The CDR3 has 15 residues. Germline-derived CDR1 and CDR2 are MRHNA and SNTAGT. Between the trimmed V and J ends, which lost 5 bases and 0 bases, there was a span of 13 bases. The CDR3 sequence is CASSPDREANYGYTF. CDR3 bases: TGTGCCAGCAGTCCAGACAGAGAAGCTAACTATGGCTACACCTTC.

The V and J genes are TRBV5-1 and TRBJ1-6; D is undetermined. This CDR3 is built from 15 residues. V lost 5 bases to trimming and J lost 4 bases, with 13 bases between them. Germline assignment: CDR1 SGHRS and CDR2 YFSETQ. DNA for the CDR3: TGCGCCAGCAGGCGTGGCGGGGAATATAATTCACCCCTCCACTTT. It is translated as CASRRGGEYNSPLHF.

The J gene is TRBJ1-2, the V gene TRBV29-1; 7 nucleotides line up with TRBD1. Germline CDR1 is SQVTM and CDR2 is ANQGSEA. This CDR3 is built from 14 residues. V lost 6 bases, J lost 8 bases, and 15 bases stayed unmatched. The CDR3 DNA reads TGCAGCGTCCGCCCCCCCGGGACAGTGGAAGGCTACACCTTC. It yields the protein CSVRPPGTVEGYTF.